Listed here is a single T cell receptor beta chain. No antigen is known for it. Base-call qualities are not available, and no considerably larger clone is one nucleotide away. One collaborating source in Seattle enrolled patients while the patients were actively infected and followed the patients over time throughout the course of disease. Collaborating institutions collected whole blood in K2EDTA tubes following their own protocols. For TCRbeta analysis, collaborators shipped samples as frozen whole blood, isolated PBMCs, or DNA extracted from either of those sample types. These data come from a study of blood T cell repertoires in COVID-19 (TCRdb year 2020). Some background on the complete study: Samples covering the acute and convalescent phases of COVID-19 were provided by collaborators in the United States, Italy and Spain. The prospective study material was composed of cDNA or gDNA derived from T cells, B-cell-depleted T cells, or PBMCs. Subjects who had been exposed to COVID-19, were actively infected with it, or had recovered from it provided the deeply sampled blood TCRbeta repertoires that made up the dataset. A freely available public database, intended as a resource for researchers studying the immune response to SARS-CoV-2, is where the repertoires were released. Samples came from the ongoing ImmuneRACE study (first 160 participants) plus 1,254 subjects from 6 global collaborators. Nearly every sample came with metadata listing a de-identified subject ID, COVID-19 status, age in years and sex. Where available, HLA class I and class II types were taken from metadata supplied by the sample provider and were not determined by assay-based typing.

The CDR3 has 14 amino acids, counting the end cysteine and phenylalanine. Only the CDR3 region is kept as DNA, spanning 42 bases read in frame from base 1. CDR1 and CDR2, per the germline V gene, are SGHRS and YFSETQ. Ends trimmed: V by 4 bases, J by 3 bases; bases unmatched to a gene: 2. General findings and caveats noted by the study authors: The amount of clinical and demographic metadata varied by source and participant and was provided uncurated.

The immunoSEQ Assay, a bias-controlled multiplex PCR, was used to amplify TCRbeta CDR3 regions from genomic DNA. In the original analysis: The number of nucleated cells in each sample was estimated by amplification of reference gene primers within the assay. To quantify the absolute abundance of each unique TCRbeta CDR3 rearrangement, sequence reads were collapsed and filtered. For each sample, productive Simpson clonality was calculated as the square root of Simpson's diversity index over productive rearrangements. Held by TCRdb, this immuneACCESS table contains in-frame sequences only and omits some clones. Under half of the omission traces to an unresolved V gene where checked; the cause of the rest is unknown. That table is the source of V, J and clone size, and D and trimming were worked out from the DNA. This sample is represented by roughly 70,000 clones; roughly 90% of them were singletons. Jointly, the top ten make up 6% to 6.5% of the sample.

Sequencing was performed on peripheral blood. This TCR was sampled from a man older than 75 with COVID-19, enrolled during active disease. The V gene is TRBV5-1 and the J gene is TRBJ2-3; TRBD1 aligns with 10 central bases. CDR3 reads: CASSPGQGTDTQYF. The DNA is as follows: TGCGCCAGCAGCCCGGGACAGGGGACAGATACGCAGTATTTT.